The 32 T cell receptor beta chains presented below share a single source sample, sequenced in a study of beta chain features in type 1 diabetes (dated by TCRdb to the late 2010s). Libraries were made using the immunoSEQ multiplex PCR assay. The High Capacity cDNA Reverse Transcription Kit was used to reverse transcribe all of the isolated RNA, meaning that expressed TCRB transcripts were what got sequenced. What TCRdb holds here is the immuneACCESS table cut down to in-frame rearrangements. Part of the clones is not present; checked against another copy, under half of the missing clones reflect an unresolved V gene, and the others are unexplained. Within this sample are tens of thousands of clones, with more than 60% of them counted one time only. The ten largest clones take up approximately 2.1% of the sample. Sequencing was performed on Tregs from blood. The meaning of the sample's cell subset or site label: regulatory CD4+ T cells. Every receptor here comes from a woman aged 40 to 50 in good health.

This sequence joins TRBV7-9 and TRBJ1-1; the D is unclear. This CDR3 region has 14 residues. Trimming shortened V by 2 bases and J by 1 base, and 8 bases separated the two germline ends. Germline V lookup: CDR1 SEHNR, CDR2 FQNEAQ (reference sequence). The CDR3 sequence: CASSLMRTNTEAFF. In DNA form, the CDR3 reads TGTGCCAGCAGCTTAATGAGAACGAACACTGAAGCTTTCTTT.

The chain uses TRBV7-9 and TRBJ1-2; D is unresolved. The CDR3 totals 15 residues. Trimming took 1 base from V and 12 from J, leaving 21 bases between them. The germline gives CDR1 SEHNR, CDR2 FQNEAQ (reference sequence). The CDR3 loop reads CASSLDRRTGWLDTF. The CDR3 DNA sequence: TGTGCCAGCAGCTTAGATCGCCGGACGGGATGGCTAGACACCTTC.

There are a few counts of this clone. The chain carries TRBV29-1 and TRBJ1-6; 7 bases match TRBD1. The CDR3 has 13 residues. Germline V lookup: CDR1 SQVTM, CDR2 ANQGSEA. DNA for the CDR3: TGCAGTGTTCGGGGACAGCGGGATTCACCCCTCCACTTT. Protein: CSVRGQRDSPLHF.

V gene TRBV7-2 combines with J gene TRBJ1-1, with TRBD1 matching over 9 bases. Germline V gives CDR1 SGHTA, CDR2 FQGNSA. The CDR3 covers 16 residues. With V trimmed by 5 bases and J by 1 base, 8 bases remained unmatched. CDR3 DNA sequence: TGTGCCAGCAGCGCGGGGACAGGGATGGGGAACACTGAAGCTTTCTTT. This codes for CASSAGTGMGNTEAFF.

This clone was observed once. The chain employs TRBV5-1 and TRBJ2-1, with TRBD2 matching 8 bases. This CDR3 region has 14 residues. V shed 4 bases and J 10 bases; nucleotides not matched to a gene: 10. The germline V gene encodes CDR1 SGHRS and CDR2 YFSETQ. The CDR3 DNA is TGCGCCAGCAGCCCCGTTAGCGGGGTTGGGGAGCAGTTCTTC. Protein sequence: CASSPVSGVGEQFF.

V is TRBV21-1 and J is TRBJ2-5; the listed D gene, TRBD2, was not tested against the DNA. TRBV21-1 has pseudogene status. The length of the CDR3 is 16 residues. CDR3 region: CASSKAGGGARETQYF. For the CDR3, the DNA is TGTGCCAGCAGCAAAGCCGGCGGGGGGGCCAGAGAGACCCAGTACTTC.

The sample holds a few counts of this clone. V and J are TRBV18 and TRBJ2-1, with TRBD1 matching 9 bases. CDR3 length: 17 residues. Germline V lookup: CDR1 KGHSH, CDR2 LQKENI. The V and J ends lost 0 bases and 7 bases, in that order; junction bases with no gene match: 10. This CDR3 is CASSPPIRDRVDNEQFF. CDR3 in DNA: TGTGCCAGCTCACCACCGATCCGGGACAGGGTGGATAATGAGCAGTTCTTC.

This clone has more than one count but fewer than ten. The V and J genes are TRBV19 and TRBJ1-1, with 9 bases aligning to TRBD1. The CDR3 runs to 15 residues. J gave up 3 bases and V 9 bases, and 11 bases lay outside the gene matches. CDR1 LNHDA and CDR2 SQIVND come from the germline V gene (reference sequence). The CDR3 nucleotides read TGTGCCAGCCGTAAGGGACAGGGCAGAGACACTGAAGCTTTCTTT. Its translation: CASRKGQGRDTEAFF.

CDR3 amino acids: CASSPGWTEAFF. The CDR3 DNA reads as TGCGCCAGCAGCCCCGGGTGGACTGAAGCTTTCTTT. The rearrangement uses TRBV10-1 and TRBJ1-1; D remains ambiguous. The CDR3 runs 12 residues. V was cut by 6 bases and J by 5 bases, with 10 bases left in between. Germline loops: CDR1 WNHNN, CDR2 SYGVQD (reference sequence).

This chain joins TRBV5-1 and TRBJ2-5; D ambiguous. Per the germline V gene, CDR1 is SGHRS and CDR2 is YFSETQ. Trimming pared 0 bases from V and 0 bases from J, leaving 6 bases between. The CDR3 has 14 residues. In DNA, the CDR3 is TGCGCCAGCAGCTTGGCCGTAAACCAAGAGACCCAGTACTTC. This sequence encodes CASSLAVNQETQYF.

The genes are TRBV5-1 and TRBJ2-3, with a tentative D call TRBD2 (7 bases). The V and J ends lost 4 bases and 2 bases respectively, with 20 bases between them. This CDR3 has 17 residues. From germline, CDR1 is SGHRS and CDR2 YFSETQ. This CDR3 reads CASSLTGVGGPTDTQYF. The CDR3 coding sequence is TGCGCCAGCAGCCTGACGGGAGTGGGGGGGCCCACAGATACGCAGTATTTT.

Only one count was recorded for this clone. This chain links TRBV6-1 with TRBJ2-5; 8 bases line up with TRBD2. This CDR3 contains 13 residues. Germline-derived CDR1 and CDR2 are MNHNS and SASEGT. Trimming removed 6 bases from V and 4 bases from J; junction bases left unmatched: 4. CDR3 protein: CASRRGARETQYF. The CDR3 nucleotides are TGTGCCAGCAGGCGGGGGGCCAGAGAGACCCAGTACTTC.

This clone was observed a single time. V gene TRBV10-3 combines with J gene TRBJ1-6; no firm D call. Germline CDR1 is ENHRY and CDR2 is SYGVKD. Deletions cut 0 bases from V and 2 bases from J, with 11 bases between. CDR3 size: 17 residues. The CDR3 sequence: CAISESKGSAYNSPLHF. The DNA of the CDR3 is TGTGCCATCAGTGAGTCGAAAGGGAGCGCCTATAATTCACCCCTCCACTTT.

The chain employs TRBV4-1 and TRBJ2-7; D may be TRBD2 (7 bases). The length of the CDR3 is 16 residues. Trimming left V 0 bases short and J 2 bases short, with 14 bases between. Looked up from germline, CDR1 is MGHRA and CDR2 is YSYEKL. In DNA form, the CDR3 reads TGCGCCAGCAGCCAAGATAGAGGGGGGGAAACCTACGAGCAGTACTTC. Translation gives CASSQDRGGETYEQYF.

This clone showed up just a few times. V gene TRBV11-2 combines with J gene TRBJ2-7; TRBD2 aligns across 8 bases. J was trimmed by 4 bases and V by 0 bases; bases with no gene match: 2. The CDR3 extends over 14 amino acids. CDR1 is SGHAT, CDR2 FQNNGV, per germline. DNA for the CDR3: TGTGCCAGCAGCTTAGACGGGGGGGAGTACGAGCAGTACTTC. Translating it yields CASSLDGGEYEQYF.

This clone was recorded a few times. The chain couples TRBV4-2 to TRBJ1-6; D is perhaps TRBD1 (5 bases). The V and J ends lost 3 bases and 14 bases respectively, with 23 bases between them. CDR1 is LGHNA, CDR2 YNFKEQ, per germline. The CDR3 is 16 amino acids. The CDR3 sequence: CASSHGGGGSRRTLHF. In nucleotides, the CDR3 is TGTGCCAGCAGCCACGGCGGCGGGGGATCGCGGAGGACCCTCCACTTT.

In its sample, this clone was seen once. The rearrangement uses TRBV6-5 and TRBJ1-2; 8 positions match TRBD1. Germline CDR1 reads MNHEY; CDR2 reads SVGAGI. V gave up 7 bases and J gave up 4 bases; unmatched junction bases: 8. This CDR3 has 14 residues. CDR3 in DNA: TGTGCCAGCAAAGACAGGGGCGGCGGCTATGGCTACACCTTC. This codes for CASKDRGGGYGYTF.

By its share, this clone is medium-sized (0.01 to 0.1%). This chain links TRBV7-2 with TRBJ2-3, with 7 positions matching TRBD2. The CDR3 consists of 15 residues. V lost 5 bases to trimming and J lost 0 bases; unmatched junction nucleotides: 5. The V gene's germline CDR1 is SGHTA and CDR2 FQGNSA. The CDR3 DNA follows: TGTGCCAGCAGCCAGCCTAGCGGAAGCACAGATACGCAGTATTTT. It translates to CASSQPSGSTDTQYF. The full variable domain, in which reference TRBV7-2 and TRBJ2-3 provide the parts outside the CDR3, is GAGVSQSPSNKVTEKGKDVELRCDPISGHTALYWYRQSLGQGLEFLIYFQGNSAPDKSGLPSDRFSAERTGGSVSTLTIQRTQQEDSAVYLCASSQPSGSTDTQYFGPGTRLTVL.

This clone was picked up a small number of times. The gene calls are TRBV7-9 and TRBJ2-5, with 10 positions matching TRBD2. The junction had 3 bases not matched to a gene; V was cut back by 2 bases and J by 3 bases. There are 15 residues in the CDR3. Germline CDR1 SEHNR, CDR2 FQNEAQ (reference sequence). CDR3 amino acids: CASSLLGLAEETQYF. The DNA for the CDR3 is TGTGCCAGCAGCTTATTAGGACTAGCGGAAGAGACCCAGTACTTC. Full variable domain (outside the CDR3, taken from reference TRBV7-9 and TRBJ2-5): DTGVSQNPRHKITKRGQNVTFRCDPISEHNRLYWYRQTLGQGPEFLTYFQNEAQLEKSRLLSDRFSAERPKGSFSTLEIQRTEQGDSAMYLCASSLLGLAEETQYFGPGTRLLVL.

The chain uses TRBV19 and TRBJ2-7, with TRBD1 matching 7 bases. With 1 base clipped from V and 2 bases from J, the junction kept 11 bases outside the gene matches. In germline, CDR1 is LNHDA, CDR2 SQIVND (reference sequence). The CDR3 runs 17 residues. The CDR3 DNA follows: TGTGCCAGTAGTATAGTATTCTCGAGGCAGGGGGCCTACGAGCAGTACTTC. The encoded protein is CASSIVFSRQGAYEQYF.

This clone showed up just once. The V gene is TRBV7-2, the J gene TRBJ1-2; 8 bases agree with TRBD1. The ends lost 5 bases at V and 4 bases at J; junction bases unmatched: 6. Germline CDR1 SGHTA, CDR2 FQGNSA. CDR3 length: 14 residues. CDR3 region: CASSPQTGGYGYTF. For the CDR3, the DNA is TGTGCCAGCAGCCCACAAACAGGGGGCTATGGCTACACCTTC.

The chain recombines TRBV5-1 with TRBJ1-1, with D possibly being TRBD1 (5 bases). The germline V gene encodes CDR1 SGHRS and CDR2 YFSETQ. Trimming left V 8 bases short and J 0 bases short, with 17 bases between. There are 15 residues in the CDR3. The CDR3 DNA reads as TGCGCCAGTGGGGTGGGGGGAACGATGAACACTGAAGCTTTCTTT. Its protein is CASGVGGTMNTEAFF.

This sequence joins TRBV11-2 and TRBJ1-5; tentatively, D is TRBD1 (6 bases). V shed 1 base and J shed 6 bases, with 19 bases lying between them. This CDR3 spans 17 amino acids. The germline CDR1 and CDR2 sequences are SGHAT and FQNNGV. CDR3 in DNA: TGTGCCAGCAGCTTAGGGGGGGGGCCGATCAAGGCTCAGCCCCAGCATTTT. This encodes CASSLGGGPIKAQPQHF.

This sequence joins TRBV19 and TRBJ2-7; 14 nucleotides agree with TRBD2. Trimming at V came to 3 bases and at J to 1 base, leaving 8 bases not matched to a gene. This CDR3 comprises 18 residues. Germline values: CDR1 LNHDA, CDR2 SQIVND (reference sequence). The chain's CDR3 is CASSISGTSGGLSYEQYF. The CDR3 coding sequence is TGTGCCAGTAGTATTTCCGGGACTAGCGGGGGTCTATCCTACGAGCAGTACTTC.

CDR3 coding DNA: TGTGCCAGCAGCGTAACTTACTATGGCTACACCTTC. Translated: CASSVTYYGYTF. The rearrangement links TRBV9 to TRBJ1-2; D not certain. The germline V gene encodes CDR1 SGDLS and CDR2 YYNGEE. CDR3 size: 12 residues. V was cut by 1 base and J by 3 bases, with 4 bases left in between.

This chain links TRBV14 with TRBJ2-1, with 10 positions matching TRBD2. Germline loops: CDR1 SGHDN, CDR2 FVKESK. Trimming at V came to 2 bases and at J to 0 bases, leaving 4 bases not matched to a gene. The CDR3 has 17 amino acids. CDR3 loop: CASSQWLAGVSYNEQFF. The CDR3 nucleotides read TGTGCCAGCAGCCAATGGCTAGCGGGGGTCTCCTACAATGAGCAGTTCTTC.

The chain has TRBV19 and TRBJ2-4; D uncertain. CDR3 length: 13 residues. Germline assignment: CDR1 LNHDA and CDR2 SQIVND (reference sequence). Trimming removed 0 bases at V and 15 bases at J, with 15 bases between. CDR3 DNA: TGTGCCAGTAGTATAGATGACTGGCGCAGCAGGTACTTC. This sequence encodes CASSIDDWRSRYF.

This clone was detected only a few times. The CDR3 DNA sequence: TGTGCCATCAGAGATGACAGGGGTGGGACCGGGGAGCTGTTTTTT. Protein product: CAIRDDRGGTGELFF. The chain is built from TRBV10-3 and TRBJ2-2; 8 bases agree with TRBD1. V was clipped by 6 bases and J by 5 bases; unmatched bases: 8. The CDR3 covers 15 residues. Germline CDR1 reads ENHRY; CDR2 reads SYGVKD.

The chain uses TRBV7-2 and TRBJ1-2, with TRBD1 as a possible D gene (5 bases). The CDR3 contains 18 residues. The germline V gene has CDR1 SGHTA and CDR2 FQGNSA. Deletions cut 3 bases from V and 3 bases from J, with 23 bases between. CDR3 bases: TGTGCCAGCAGCTTCGTATCCGGTTGGACAATCAAATACTATGGCTACACCTTC. This codes for CASSFVSGWTIKYYGYTF.

V is TRBV7-9 and J is TRBJ2-7, with 9 positions matching TRBD2. The junction had 7 bases not matched to a gene; V was cut back by 4 bases and J by 3 bases. The CDR3 is 15 residues long. Germline V gene lookup returns CDR1 SEHNR and CDR2 FQNEAQ (reference sequence). CDR3 amino acids: CASSWSLRGGYEQYF. CDR3 DNA sequence: TGTGCCAGCAGCTGGTCCCTGCGGGGGGGCTACGAGCAGTACTTC.

V gene TRBV5-1 combines with J gene TRBJ1-6, with 7 bases that match TRBD1. The germline V gene encodes CDR1 SGHRS and CDR2 YFSETQ. With V trimmed by 0 bases and J by 10 bases, 7 bases remained unmatched. This CDR3 region has 15 residues. CDR3 sequence (DNA): TGCGCCAGCAGCTTGGAGGGGGCGTTGGGCTCACCCCTCCACTTT. Translated, it gives CASSLEGALGSPLHF.

V and J are TRBV11-2 and TRBJ2-7; 8 positions agree with TRBD1. J was trimmed by 2 bases and V by 4 bases; bases with no gene match: 4. Germline V gives CDR1 SGHAT, CDR2 FQNNGV. This CDR3 region has 14 residues. The CDR3 protein is CASSSRTGPYEQYF. For the CDR3, the DNA is TGTGCCAGCAGCTCTCGGACAGGGCCCTACGAGCAGTACTTC.